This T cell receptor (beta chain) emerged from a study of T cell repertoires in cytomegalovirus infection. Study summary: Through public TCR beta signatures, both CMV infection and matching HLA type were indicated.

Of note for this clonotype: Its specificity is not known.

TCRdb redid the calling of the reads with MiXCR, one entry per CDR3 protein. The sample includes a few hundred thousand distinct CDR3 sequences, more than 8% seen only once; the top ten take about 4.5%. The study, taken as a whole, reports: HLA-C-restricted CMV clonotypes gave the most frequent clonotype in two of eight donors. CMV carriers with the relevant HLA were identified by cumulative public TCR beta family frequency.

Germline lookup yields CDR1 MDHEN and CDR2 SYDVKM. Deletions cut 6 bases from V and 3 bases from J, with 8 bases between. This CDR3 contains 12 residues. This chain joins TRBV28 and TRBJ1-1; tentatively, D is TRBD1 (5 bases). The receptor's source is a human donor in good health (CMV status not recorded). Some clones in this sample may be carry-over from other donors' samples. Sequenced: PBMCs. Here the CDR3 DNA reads TGTGCCAGCAGATTGGGGGACACTGAAGCTTTCTTT. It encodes CASRLGDTEAFF.